The entry that follows covers one T cell receptor beta chain sequence. Its target is not known. At the DNA level, this CDR3 is encoded by other sequences in the same sample as well. The source of the sample is a study of cytomegalovirus exposure and HLA in healthy donors. The study, taken as a whole, reports: Across donors, presence/absence analyses took sequencing depth to be roughly uniform.

The V and J ends lost 0 bases and 8 bases, in that order; junction bases with no gene match: 4. This CDR3 spans 13 amino acids. CDR1 and CDR2 (germline): SGHRS, YFSETQ. Primers: 60 Vbeta forward and 13 Jbeta reverse. Assay used: immunoSEQ multiplex PCR; TCRdb lists only in-frame clones, some missing. The sample holds 150,000 or so clones, around 81% seen once. Those who donated were healthy bone marrow donors. The sequence derives from a man between 50 and 59 years old in good health and CMV-seronegative. Sequencing used PBMCs. V and J are TRBV5-1 and TRBJ1-2, with 7 bases that match TRBD1. DNA of the CDR3: TGCGCCAGCAGCTTGGGAGGGGGCGAGGGCTACACCTTC. Protein sequence: CASSLGGGEGYTF.